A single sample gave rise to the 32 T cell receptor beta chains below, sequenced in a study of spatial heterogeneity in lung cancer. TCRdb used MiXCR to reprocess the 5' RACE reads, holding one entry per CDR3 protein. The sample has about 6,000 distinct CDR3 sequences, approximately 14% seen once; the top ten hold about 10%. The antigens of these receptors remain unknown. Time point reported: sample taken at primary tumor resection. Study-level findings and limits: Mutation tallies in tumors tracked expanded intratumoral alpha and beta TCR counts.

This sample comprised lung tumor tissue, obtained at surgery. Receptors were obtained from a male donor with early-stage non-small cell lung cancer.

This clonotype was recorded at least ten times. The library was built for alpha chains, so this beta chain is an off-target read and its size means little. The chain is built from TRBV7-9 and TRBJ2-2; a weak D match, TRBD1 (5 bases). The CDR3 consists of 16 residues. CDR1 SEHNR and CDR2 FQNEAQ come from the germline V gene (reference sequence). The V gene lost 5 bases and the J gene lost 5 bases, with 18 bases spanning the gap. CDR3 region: CASSLGPQGQTGELFF. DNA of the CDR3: TGTGCCAGCAGCCTAGGCCCCCAGGGCCAAACCGGGGAGCTGTTTTTT.

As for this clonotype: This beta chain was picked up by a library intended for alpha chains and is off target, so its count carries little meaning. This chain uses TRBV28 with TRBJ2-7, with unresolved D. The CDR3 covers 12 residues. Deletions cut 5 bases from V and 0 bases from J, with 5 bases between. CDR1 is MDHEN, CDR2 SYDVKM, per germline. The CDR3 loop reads CASSPPSYEQYF. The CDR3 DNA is TGTGCCAGCAGTCCCCCCTCCTACGAGCAGTACTTC.

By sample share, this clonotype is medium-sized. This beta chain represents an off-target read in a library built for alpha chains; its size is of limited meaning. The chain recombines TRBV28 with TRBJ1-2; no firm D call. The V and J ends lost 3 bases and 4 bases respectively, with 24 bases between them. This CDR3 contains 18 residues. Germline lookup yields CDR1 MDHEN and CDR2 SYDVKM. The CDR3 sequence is CASSFSTGLSLQGYGYTF. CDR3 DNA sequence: TGTGCCAGCAGTTTTTCCACCGGACTTTCTTTACAAGGCTATGGCTACACCTTC.

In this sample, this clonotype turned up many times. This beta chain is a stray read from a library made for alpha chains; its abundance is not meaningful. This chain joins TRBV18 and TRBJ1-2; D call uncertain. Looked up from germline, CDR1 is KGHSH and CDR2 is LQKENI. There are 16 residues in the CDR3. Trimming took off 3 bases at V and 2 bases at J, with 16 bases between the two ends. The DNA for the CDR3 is TGTGCCAGCTCACCCGGTCGGGGAGGAGAAAACTATGGCTACACCTTC. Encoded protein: CASSPGRGGENYGYTF.

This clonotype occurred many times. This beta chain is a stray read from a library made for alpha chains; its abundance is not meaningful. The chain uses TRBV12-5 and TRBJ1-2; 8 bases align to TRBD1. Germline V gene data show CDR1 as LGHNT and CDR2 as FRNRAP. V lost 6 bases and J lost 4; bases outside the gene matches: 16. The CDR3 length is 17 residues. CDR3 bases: TGTGCTAGTGGCTACAACGTAGGACAGGGACCAACCTATGGCTACACCTTC. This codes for CASGYNVGQGPTYGYTF.

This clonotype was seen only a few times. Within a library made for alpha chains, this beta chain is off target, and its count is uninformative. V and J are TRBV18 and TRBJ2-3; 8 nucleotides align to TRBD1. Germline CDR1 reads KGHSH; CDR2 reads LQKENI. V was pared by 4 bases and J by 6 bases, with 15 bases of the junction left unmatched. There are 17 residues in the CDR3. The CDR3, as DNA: TGTGCCAGCTCACTTATCCCGAGACAGGGGTTAGGTGATACGCAGTATTTT. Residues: CASSLIPRQGLGDTQYF.

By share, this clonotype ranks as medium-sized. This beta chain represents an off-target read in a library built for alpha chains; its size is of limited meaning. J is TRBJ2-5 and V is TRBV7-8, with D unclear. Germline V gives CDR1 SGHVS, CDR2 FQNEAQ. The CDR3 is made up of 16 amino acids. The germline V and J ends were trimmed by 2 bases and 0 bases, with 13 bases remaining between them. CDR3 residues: CASSLFSGSNQETQYF. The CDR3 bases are TGTGCCAGCAGCTTATTTTCAGGAAGCAACCAAGAGACCCAGTACTTC.

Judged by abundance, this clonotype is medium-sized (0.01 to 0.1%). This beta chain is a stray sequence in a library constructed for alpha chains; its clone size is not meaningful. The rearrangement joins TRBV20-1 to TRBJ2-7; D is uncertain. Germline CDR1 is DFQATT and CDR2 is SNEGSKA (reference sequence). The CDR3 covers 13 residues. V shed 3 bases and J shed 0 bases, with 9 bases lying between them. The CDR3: CSARVQPSYEQYF. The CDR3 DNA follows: TGCAGTGCTAGGGTACAGCCCTCCTACGAGCAGTACTTC.

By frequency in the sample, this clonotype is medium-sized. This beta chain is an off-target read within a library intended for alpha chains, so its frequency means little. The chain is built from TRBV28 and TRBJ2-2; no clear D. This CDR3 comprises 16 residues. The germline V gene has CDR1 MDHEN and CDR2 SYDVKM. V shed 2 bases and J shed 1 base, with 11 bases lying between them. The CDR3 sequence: CASSLERPRNTGELFF. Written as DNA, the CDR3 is TGTGCCAGCAGTTTAGAGCGCCCTAGGAACACCGGGGAGCTGTTTTTT.

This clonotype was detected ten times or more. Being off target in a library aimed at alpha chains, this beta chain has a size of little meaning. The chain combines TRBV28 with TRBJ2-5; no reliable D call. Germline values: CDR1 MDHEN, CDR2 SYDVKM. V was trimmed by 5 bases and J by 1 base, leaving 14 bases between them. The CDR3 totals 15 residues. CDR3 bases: TGTGCCAGCAGTGATGGAATCGGGCTCCAAGAGACCCAGTACTTC. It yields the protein CASSDGIGLQETQYF. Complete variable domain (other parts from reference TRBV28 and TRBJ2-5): DVKVTQSSRYLVKRTGEKVFLECVQDMDHENMFWYRQDPGLGLRLIYFSYDVKMKEKGDIPEGYSVSREKKERFSLILESASTNQTSMYLCASSDGIGLQETQYFGPGTRLLVL.

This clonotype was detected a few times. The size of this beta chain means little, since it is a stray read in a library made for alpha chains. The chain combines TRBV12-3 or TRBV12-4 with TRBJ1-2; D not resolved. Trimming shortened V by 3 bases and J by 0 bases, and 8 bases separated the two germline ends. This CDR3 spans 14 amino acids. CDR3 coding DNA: TGTGCCAGCAGTTTTAGCCGATCTAACTATGGCTACACCTTC. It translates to CASSFSRSNYGYTF.

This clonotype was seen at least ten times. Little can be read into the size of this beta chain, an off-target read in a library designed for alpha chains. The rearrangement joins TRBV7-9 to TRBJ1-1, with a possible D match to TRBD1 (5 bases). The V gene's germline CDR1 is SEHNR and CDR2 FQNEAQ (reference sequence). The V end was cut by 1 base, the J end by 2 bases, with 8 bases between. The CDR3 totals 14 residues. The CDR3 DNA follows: TGTGCCAGCAGCTTAGAGGGGATTAACACTGAAGCTTTCTTT. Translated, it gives CASSLEGINTEAFF.

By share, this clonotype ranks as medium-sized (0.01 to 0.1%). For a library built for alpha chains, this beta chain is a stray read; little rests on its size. CDR3 in DNA: TGTGCCAGCAGCTTAATGCCCATCACAGATACGCAGTATTTT. This gives the protein CASSLMPITDTQYF. The V and J genes are TRBV7-9 and TRBJ2-3, with D uncertain. CDR3 length equals 14 residues. The V and J ends lost 2 bases and 2 bases respectively, with 8 bases between them. Germline V gene lookup returns CDR1 SEHNR and CDR2 FQNEAQ (reference sequence). Filled out from reference TRBV7-9 and TRBJ2-3, the complete variable domain reads DTGVSQNPRHKITKRGQNVTFRCDPISEHNRLYWYRQTLGQGPEFLTYFQNEAQLEKSRLLSDRFSAERPKGSFSTLEIQRTEQGDSAMYLCASSLMPITDTQYFGPGTRLTVL.

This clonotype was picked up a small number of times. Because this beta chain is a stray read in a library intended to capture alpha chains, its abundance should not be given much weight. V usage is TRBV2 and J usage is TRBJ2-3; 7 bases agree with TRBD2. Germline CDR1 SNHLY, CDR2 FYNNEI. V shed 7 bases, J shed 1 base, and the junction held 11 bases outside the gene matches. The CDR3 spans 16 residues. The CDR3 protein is CASTRAGSIGTDTQYF. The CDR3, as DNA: TGTGCCAGCACAAGAGCGGGATCCATTGGCACAGATACGCAGTATTTT.

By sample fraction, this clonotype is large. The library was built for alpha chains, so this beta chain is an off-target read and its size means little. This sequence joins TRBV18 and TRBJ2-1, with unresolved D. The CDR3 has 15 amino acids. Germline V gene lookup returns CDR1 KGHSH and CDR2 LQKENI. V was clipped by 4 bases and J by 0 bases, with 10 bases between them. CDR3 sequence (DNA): TGTGCCAGCTCACGCGCCGGATACTCCTACAATGAGCAGTTCTTC. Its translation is CASSRAGYSYNEQFF.

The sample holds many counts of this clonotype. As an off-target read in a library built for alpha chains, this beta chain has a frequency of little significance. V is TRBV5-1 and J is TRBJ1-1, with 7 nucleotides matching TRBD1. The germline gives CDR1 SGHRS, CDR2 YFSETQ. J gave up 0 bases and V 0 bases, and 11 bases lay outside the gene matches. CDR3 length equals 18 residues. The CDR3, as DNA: TGCGCCAGCAGCTTGGCCCCTAGTAGGACAGGCATGAACACTGAAGCTTTCTTT. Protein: CASSLAPSRTGMNTEAFF.

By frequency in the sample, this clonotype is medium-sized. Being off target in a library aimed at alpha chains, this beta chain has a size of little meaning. Here the CDR3 reads CASSLDGYPYF. The CDR3 DNA sequence: TGTGCCAGCAGCTTAGATGGATATCCCTACTTC. This chain joins TRBV7-2 and TRBJ2-5; D not certain. The germline CDR1 and CDR2 sequences are SGHTA and FQGNSA. The CDR3 is made up of 11 amino acids. Trimming took off 1 base at V and 14 bases at J, with 11 bases between the two ends.

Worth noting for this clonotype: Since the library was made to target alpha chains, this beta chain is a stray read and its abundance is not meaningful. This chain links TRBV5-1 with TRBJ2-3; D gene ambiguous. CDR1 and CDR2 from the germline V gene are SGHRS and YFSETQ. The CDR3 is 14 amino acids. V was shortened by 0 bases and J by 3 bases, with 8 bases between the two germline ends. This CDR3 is CASSLAPTTDTQYF. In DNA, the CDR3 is TGCGCCAGCAGCTTGGCCCCTACGACAGATACGCAGTATTTT.

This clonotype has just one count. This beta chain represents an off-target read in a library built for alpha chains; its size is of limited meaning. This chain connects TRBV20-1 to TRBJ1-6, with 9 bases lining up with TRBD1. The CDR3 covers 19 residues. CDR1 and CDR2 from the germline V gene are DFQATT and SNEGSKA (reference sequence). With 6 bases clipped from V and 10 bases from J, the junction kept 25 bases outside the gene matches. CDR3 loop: CSAKSRSGTGNSPWSPLHF. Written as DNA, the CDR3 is TGCAGTGCAAAAAGTAGATCCGGGACAGGGAATTCCCCCTGGTCACCCCTCCACTTT.

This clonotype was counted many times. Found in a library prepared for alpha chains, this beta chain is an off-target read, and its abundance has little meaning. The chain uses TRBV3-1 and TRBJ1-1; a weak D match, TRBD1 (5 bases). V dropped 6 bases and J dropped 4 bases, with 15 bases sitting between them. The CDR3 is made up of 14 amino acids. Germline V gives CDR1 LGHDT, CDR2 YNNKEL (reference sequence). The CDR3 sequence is CASRRGPGSTEAFF. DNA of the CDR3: TGTGCCAGCAGACGGGGACCGGGAAGCACTGAAGCTTTCTTT.

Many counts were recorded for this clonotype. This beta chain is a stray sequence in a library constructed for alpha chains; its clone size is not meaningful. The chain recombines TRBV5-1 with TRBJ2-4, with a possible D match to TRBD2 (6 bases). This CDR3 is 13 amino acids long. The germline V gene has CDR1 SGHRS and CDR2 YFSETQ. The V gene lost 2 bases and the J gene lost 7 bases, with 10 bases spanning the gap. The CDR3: CASSFWGENIQYF. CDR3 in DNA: TGCGCCAGCAGCTTTTGGGGGGAGAACATTCAGTACTTC.

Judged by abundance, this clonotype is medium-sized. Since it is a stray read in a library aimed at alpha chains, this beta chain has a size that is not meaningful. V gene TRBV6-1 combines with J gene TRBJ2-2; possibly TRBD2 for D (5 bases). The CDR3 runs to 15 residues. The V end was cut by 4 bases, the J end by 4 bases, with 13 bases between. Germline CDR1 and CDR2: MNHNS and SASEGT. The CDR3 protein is CASSVGSAGTGELFF. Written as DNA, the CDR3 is TGTGCCAGCAGTGTAGGGTCGGCGGGCACCGGGGAGCTGTTTTTT.

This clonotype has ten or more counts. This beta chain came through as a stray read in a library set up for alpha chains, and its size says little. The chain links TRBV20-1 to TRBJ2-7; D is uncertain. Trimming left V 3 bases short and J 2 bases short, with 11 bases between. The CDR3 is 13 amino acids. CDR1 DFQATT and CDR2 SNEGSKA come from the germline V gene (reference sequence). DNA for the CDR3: TGCAGTGCTAGTTCGGCTACAGCCTACGAGCAGTACTTC. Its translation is CSASSATAYEQYF.

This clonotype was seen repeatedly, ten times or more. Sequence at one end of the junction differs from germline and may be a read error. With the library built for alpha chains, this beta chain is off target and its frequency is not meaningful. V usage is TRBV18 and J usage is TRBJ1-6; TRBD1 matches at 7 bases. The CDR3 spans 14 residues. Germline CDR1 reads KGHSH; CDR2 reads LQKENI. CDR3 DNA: TGTGCCAACTCACCAGTACAGGGGAATTCACCCCTCCACTTT. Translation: CANSPVQGNSPLHF.

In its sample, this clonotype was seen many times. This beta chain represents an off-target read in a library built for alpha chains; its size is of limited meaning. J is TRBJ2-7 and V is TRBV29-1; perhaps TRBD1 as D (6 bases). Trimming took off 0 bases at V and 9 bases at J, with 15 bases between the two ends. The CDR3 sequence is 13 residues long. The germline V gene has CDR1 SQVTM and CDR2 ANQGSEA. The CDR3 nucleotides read TGCAGCGTTGAAGACCCATCCGGACAGAGGCAGTACTTC. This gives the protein CSVEDPSGQRQYF.

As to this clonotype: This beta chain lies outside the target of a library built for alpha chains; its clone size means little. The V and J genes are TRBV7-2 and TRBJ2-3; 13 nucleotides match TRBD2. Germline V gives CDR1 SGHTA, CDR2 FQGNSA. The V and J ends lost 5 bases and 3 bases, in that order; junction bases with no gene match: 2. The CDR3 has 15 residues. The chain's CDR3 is CASSRGLAGTDTQYF. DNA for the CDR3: TGTGCCAGCAGCCGGGGACTAGCGGGGACAGATACGCAGTATTTT. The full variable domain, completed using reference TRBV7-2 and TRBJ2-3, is GAGVSQSPSNKVTEKGKDVELRCDPISGHTALYWYRQSLGQGLEFLIYFQGNSAPDKSGLPSDRFSAERTGGSVSTLTIQRTQQEDSAVYLCASSRGLAGTDTQYFGPGTRLTVL.

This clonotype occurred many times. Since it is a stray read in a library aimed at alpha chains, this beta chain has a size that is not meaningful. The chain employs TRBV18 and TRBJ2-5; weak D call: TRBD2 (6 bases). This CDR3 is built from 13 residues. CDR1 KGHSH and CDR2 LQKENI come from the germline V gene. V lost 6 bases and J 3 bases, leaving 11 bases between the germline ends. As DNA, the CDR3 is TGTGCCAGCTCGCGGGACGGAGAAGAGACCCAGTACTTC. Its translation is CASSRDGEETQYF.

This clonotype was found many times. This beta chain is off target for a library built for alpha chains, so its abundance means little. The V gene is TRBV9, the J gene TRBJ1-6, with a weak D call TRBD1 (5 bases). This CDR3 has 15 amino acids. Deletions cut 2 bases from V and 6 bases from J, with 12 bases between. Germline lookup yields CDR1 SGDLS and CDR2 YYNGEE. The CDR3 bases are TGTGCCAGCAGCGTTGATGGGACTTTTAATTCACCCCTCCACTTT. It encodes CASSVDGTFNSPLHF.

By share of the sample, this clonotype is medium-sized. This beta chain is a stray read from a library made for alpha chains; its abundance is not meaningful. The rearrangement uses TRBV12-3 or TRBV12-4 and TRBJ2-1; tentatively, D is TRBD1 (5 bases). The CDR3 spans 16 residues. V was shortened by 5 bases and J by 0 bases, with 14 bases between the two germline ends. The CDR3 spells CASSAQALSSYNEQFF. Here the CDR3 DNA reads TGTGCCAGCAGTGCACAGGCACTGAGCTCCTACAATGAGCAGTTCTTC.

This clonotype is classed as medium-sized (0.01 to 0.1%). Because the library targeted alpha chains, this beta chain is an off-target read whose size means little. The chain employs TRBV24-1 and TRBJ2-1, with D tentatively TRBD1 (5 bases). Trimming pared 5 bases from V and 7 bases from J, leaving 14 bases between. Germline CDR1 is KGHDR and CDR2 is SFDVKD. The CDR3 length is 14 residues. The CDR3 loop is CATSARTFPNEQFF. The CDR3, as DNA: TGTGCCACCAGTGCGCGGACATTCCCTAATGAGCAGTTCTTC.

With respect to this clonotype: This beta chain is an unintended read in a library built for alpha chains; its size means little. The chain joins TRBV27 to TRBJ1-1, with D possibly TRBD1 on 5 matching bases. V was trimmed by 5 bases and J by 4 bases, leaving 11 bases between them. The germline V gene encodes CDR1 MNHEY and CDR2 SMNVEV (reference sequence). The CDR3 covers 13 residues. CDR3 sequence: CASSPDGGTEAFF. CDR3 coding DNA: TGTGCCAGCAGTCCAGATGGGGGCACTGAAGCTTTCTTT.

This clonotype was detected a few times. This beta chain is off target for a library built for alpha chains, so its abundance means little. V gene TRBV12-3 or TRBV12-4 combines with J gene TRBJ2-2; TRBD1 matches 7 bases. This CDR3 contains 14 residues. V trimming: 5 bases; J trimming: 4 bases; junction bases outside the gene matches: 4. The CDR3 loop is CASSTGQPTGELFF. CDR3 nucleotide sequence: TGTGCCAGCAGTACGGGACAGCCCACCGGGGAGCTGTTTTTT.